The 30 T cell receptor beta chains below were found in one sample sequenced in a study of blood T cell repertoires in COVID-19 (dated by TCRdb to the early 2020s). Libraries were prepared through the immunoSEQ multiplex PCR assay. TCRdb retrieved this table from immuneACCESS and kept in-frame rearrangements only. Not all clones are present; in checked studies, unresolved V genes account for under half, and no reason is known for the remainder. This sample is represented by 170,000 or so clones; around 87% of them were singletons. In total, the top ten clones hold 0.88% of the sample. The sample consisted of peripheral blood. All receptors come from a woman aged 18-29 years who had recovered from COVID-19.

The V call is TRBV11-3, the J call TRBJ1-1; D not certain. The CDR3 length is 13 residues. V was cut by 8 bases and J by 0 bases, with 10 bases left in between. The V gene's germline CDR1 is SGHNT and CDR2 YENEEA. In DNA form, the CDR3 reads TGTGCCAGCGGATTCACAGTGAACACTGAAGCTTTCTTT. It codes for CASGFTVNTEAFF.

The CDR3 DNA is TGTGCCAGAAGCGGAGGGCCCTACGAGCAGTACGTC. Protein sequence: CARSGGPYEQYV. This chain joins TRBV5-3 and TRBJ2-7; TRBD2 might be the D (6 bases). TRBV5-3 counts as an open reading frame of uncertain function. The ends were cut back, 4 bases at V and 2 bases at J, with 7 bases in the middle. CDR3 length: 12 amino acids.

The gene calls are TRBV5-1 and TRBJ1-1, with D unclear. There are 14 residues in the CDR3. Germline assignment: CDR1 SGHRS and CDR2 YFSETQ. Trimming took 0 bases from V and 8 from J, leaving 14 bases between them. In DNA form, the CDR3 reads TGCGCCAGCAGCTTGGACTGGAGGATTACAGAAGCTTTCTTT. This translates into CASSLDWRITEAFF.

This chain joins TRBV7-2 and TRBJ2-3; no clear D. Trimming took 5 bases from V and 2 from J, leaving 5 bases between them. The germline V gene has CDR1 SGHTA and CDR2 FQGNSA. The CDR3 spans 12 residues. The chain's CDR3 is CASSRSTDTQYF. In nucleotides, the CDR3 is TGTGCCAGCAGCCGTTCCACAGATACGCAGTATTTT.

With respect to this clone: A much larger clone differs from this one at a single base, so this may be a read error. The chain uses TRBV24-1 and TRBJ2-2; 9 bases align to TRBD1. Germline assignment: CDR1 KGHDR and CDR2 SFDVKD. V lost 2 bases and J lost 3; bases outside the gene matches: 0. The CDR3 length is 15 residues. The CDR3, as DNA: TGTGCCACCAGTGATTGGGACAGGGACACCGGGGAGCTGTTTTTT. Its protein is CATSDWDRDTGELFF.

The chain couples TRBV7-9 to TRBJ1-1; D gene unclear. Trimming shortened V by 1 base and J by 5 bases, and 14 bases separated the two germline ends. CDR1 is SEHNR, CDR2 FQNEAQ, per germline (reference sequence). The CDR3 extends over 15 amino acids. The CDR3 here is CASSLESRRRTEAFF. CDR3 nucleotide sequence: TGTGCCAGCAGCTTAGAGTCCAGGAGGAGAACTGAAGCTTTCTTT.

V is TRBV24-1 and J is TRBJ2-5, with 7 bases fitting TRBD1. Germline-derived CDR1 and CDR2 are KGHDR and SFDVKD. V lost 10 bases and J lost 2; bases outside the gene matches: 9. CDR3 length equals 14 residues. CDR3 DNA sequence: TGTGCCACGCAACCAGGGGGAGCACAAGAGACCCAGTACTTC. Translating it yields CATQPGGAQETQYF.

V is TRBV6-2 or TRBV6-3 and J is TRBJ2-2, with D unresolved. From germline, CDR1 is MNHEY and CDR2 SVGEGT. The CDR3 loop spans 13 amino acids. Trimming shortened V by 5 bases and J by 6 bases, and 10 bases separated the two germline ends. The CDR3 DNA reads as TGTGCCAGCAGTGTAAAGTGGCCCGGGGAGCTGTTTTTT. Translation gives CASSVKWPGELFF.

In its sample, this clone was seen once. CDR3 bases: TGTGCCAGCAGTAGGGGACAGCCGGGGGCCCTCCACTTT. Translated: CASSRGQPGALHF. The chain recombines TRBV2 with TRBJ1-6, with 7 bases matching TRBD1. Trimming at V came to 5 bases and at J to 14 bases, leaving 9 bases not matched to a gene. The CDR3 extends over 13 amino acids. Per germline, CDR1 SNHLY and CDR2 FYNNEI. Full variable domain (missing parts from reference TRBV2 and TRBJ1-6): EPEVTQTPSHQVTQMGQEVILRCVPISNHLYFYWYRQILGQKVEFLVSFYNNEISEKSEIFDDQFSVERPDGSNFTLKIRSTKLEDSAMYFCASSRGQPGALHFGNGTRLTVT.

V usage is TRBV10-3 and J usage is TRBJ2-2, with TRBD1 matching over 7 bases. Germline V gene data show CDR1 as ENHRY and CDR2 as SYGVKD. The CDR3 runs to 13 residues. Unmatched junction bases numbered 5, after V lost 6 bases and J lost 7 bases. The CDR3 sequence: CAIRTGSVGELFF. The CDR3 bases are TGTGCCATCAGGACAGGGTCTGTCGGGGAGCTGTTTTTT.

The V and J genes are TRBV18 and TRBJ2-2; TRBD1 agrees at 9 bases. CDR3 length: 16 amino acids. V was clipped by 3 bases and J by 5 bases; unmatched bases: 7. Germline V gives CDR1 KGHSH, CDR2 LQKENI. Here the CDR3 reads CASSPRTGEYTGELFF. CDR3 sequence (DNA): TGTGCCAGCTCACCTCGGACAGGGGAGTATACCGGGGAGCTGTTTTTT. The full variable domain, completed using reference TRBV18 and TRBJ2-2, is NAGVMQNPRHLVRRRGQEARLRCSPMKGHSHVYWYRQLPEEGLKFMVYLQKENIIDESGMPKERFSAEFPKEGPSILRIQQVVRGDSAAYFCASSPRTGEYTGELFFGEGSRLTVL.

V gene TRBV5-8 combines with J gene TRBJ2-2; TRBD1 agrees at 9 bases. This CDR3 spans 16 amino acids. J lost 3 bases, V lost 4 bases, and 7 bases had no gene match. Per the germline V gene, CDR1 is SGHTS and CDR2 is YDEGEE. The CDR3 sequence is CASSAPGQGHTGELFF. The CDR3 nucleotides are TGTGCCAGCAGCGCGCCGGGACAGGGTCACACCGGGGAGCTGTTTTTT.

The count of this clone is one. The chain is built from TRBV4-3 and TRBJ2-5; the D is unclear. V shed 1 base and J shed 5 bases, with 14 bases lying between them. Germline assignment: CDR1 LGHNA and CDR2 YSLEER. The CDR3 contains 15 residues. This CDR3 is CASSQAVGGLETQYF. In nucleotides, the CDR3 is TGCGCCAGCAGCCAAGCTGTAGGTGGGCTGGAGACCCAGTACTTC.

V usage is TRBV7-3 and J usage is TRBJ1-3; D gene uncertain. The CDR3 sequence is 13 residues long. V was shortened by 3 bases and J by 7 bases, with 10 bases between the two germline ends. CDR1 SGHTA and CDR2 FQGTGA come from the germline V gene. The CDR3 protein is CASSFGGGNTIYF. CDR3 nucleotides: TGTGCCAGCAGCTTCGGCGGTGGCAACACCATATATTTT.

The gene calls are TRBV29-1 and TRBJ1-2, with 9 bases aligning to TRBD1. With V trimmed by 6 bases and J by 3 bases, 2 bases remained unmatched. Germline CDR1 is SQVTM and CDR2 is ANQGSEA. The CDR3 has 12 residues. CDR3 residues: CSVRTGDYGYTF. The CDR3 coding sequence is TGCAGCGTGAGGACAGGGGACTATGGCTACACCTTC.

This clone was detected a few times. The chain has TRBV30 and TRBJ1-5; the match to TRBD1 covers 10 bases. Losses at the gene ends were 2 bases for V and 4 bases for J; bases not matched to a gene: 8. In germline, CDR1 is GTSNPN, CDR2 SVGIG (reference sequence). The CDR3 spans 16 residues. The CDR3 loop is CAWSRLTGGSNQPQHF. The CDR3, as DNA: TGTGCCTGGAGTAGGTTGACAGGGGGCTCGAATCAGCCCCAGCATTTT.

The V and J genes are TRBV7-2 and TRBJ2-5, with 10 bases fitting TRBD2. This CDR3 spans 16 amino acids. V shed 1 base and J 1 base; nucleotides not matched to a gene: 3. The germline V gene encodes CDR1 SGHTA and CDR2 FQGNSA. The CDR3 DNA follows: TGTGCCAGCAGCTTAGTACTAGCGGGGATCCAAGAGACCCAGTACTTC. Protein: CASSLVLAGIQETQYF. Looking up the rest from reference TRBV7-2 and TRBJ2-5 gives the full variable domain: GAGVSQSPSNKVTEKGKDVELRCDPISGHTALYWYRQSLGQGLEFLIYFQGNSAPDKSGLPSDRFSAERTGGSVSTLTIQRTQQEDSAVYLCASSLVLAGIQETQYFGPGTRLLVL.

The J gene is TRBJ2-6, the V gene TRBV11-2, with 8 positions matching TRBD1. The CDR3 contains 17 residues. J was trimmed by 0 bases and V by 7 bases; bases with no gene match: 8. Germline-derived CDR1 and CDR2 are SGHAT and FQNNGV. DNA of the CDR3: TGTGCCAGCACTTCCGGGACAGGTCGCTCTGGGGCCAACGTCCTGACTTTC. Translation: CASTSGTGRSGANVLTF.

This clone was seen just once. The chain has TRBV2 and TRBJ1-4; possibly TRBD1 for D (5 bases). From germline, CDR1 is SNHLY and CDR2 FYNNEI. The V end was cut by 5 bases, the J end by 2 bases, with 15 bases between. The length of the CDR3 is 16 residues. The CDR3 region is CASSSPRGGTNEKLFF. The CDR3 DNA is TGTGCCAGCAGTTCCCCCCGTGGGGGGACTAATGAAAAACTGTTTTTT. The variable domain in full, completed from reference TRBV2 and TRBJ1-4, reads EPEVTQTPSHQVTQMGQEVILRCVPISNHLYFYWYRQILGQKVEFLVSFYNNEISEKSEIFDDQFSVERPDGSNFTLKIRSTKLEDSAMYFCASSSPRGGTNEKLFFGSGTQLSVL.

This clone was detected once. The chain is built from TRBV27 and TRBJ2-2; D is ambiguous. Germline-derived CDR1 and CDR2 are MNHEY and SMNVEV (reference sequence). The V end was cut by 3 bases, the J end by 1 base, with 6 bases between. The CDR3 loop spans 14 amino acids. The CDR3 here is CASSFSGNTGELFF. Here the CDR3 DNA reads TGTGCCAGCAGTTTTTCGGGGAACACCGGGGAGCTGTTTTTT.

The CDR3: CSVSDSSYYEQYF. CDR3 DNA sequence: TGCAGCGTTTCCGACAGCTCCTACTACGAGCAGTACTTC. The chain employs TRBV29-1 and TRBJ2-7; D possibly corresponds to TRBD1 (5 bases). This CDR3 region has 13 residues. Trimming took 5 bases from V and 3 from J, leaving 14 bases between them. Per germline, CDR1 SQVTM and CDR2 ANQGSEA.

The chain couples TRBV6-2 or TRBV6-3 to TRBJ2-2; the match to TRBD2 covers 12 bases. CDR1 is MNHEY, CDR2 SVGEGT, per germline. Trimming cost V 5 bases and J 4 bases; bases outside gene matches: 11. CDR3 size: 18 residues. The CDR3 DNA reads as TGTGCCAGCAGTACCCGGACTAGCGGGATACGGCGCACCGGGGAGCTGTTTTTT. This encodes CASSTRTSGIRRTGELFF.

The chain is built from TRBV15 and TRBJ2-3; TRBD2 might be the D (5 bases). The ends were cut back, 1 base at V and 2 bases at J, with 13 bases in the middle. Germline V gene data show CDR1 as LNHNV and CDR2 as YYDKDF (reference sequence). The CDR3 is 16 residues long. In nucleotides, the CDR3 is TGTGCCACCAGCAGAGTGAGGGCTATCCTCACAGATACGCAGTATTTT. This codes for CATSRVRAILTDTQYF.

The chain carries TRBV28 and TRBJ2-1, with 7 positions matching TRBD2. CDR3 size: 18 residues. The V segment lost 3 bases and the J segment 4 bases; nucleotides outside the gene matches: 15. The V gene's germline CDR1 is MDHEN and CDR2 SYDVKM. For the CDR3, the DNA is TGTGCCAGCAGTTTGTTCGAAGTGGTTAGCGGGCCATACAATGAGCAGTTCTTC. Translation gives CASSLFEVVSGPYNEQFF.

V gene TRBV4-1 combines with J gene TRBJ2-2, with TRBD2 identical over 10 bases. The length of the CDR3 is 16 residues. V was pared by 1 base and J by 2 bases, with 1 base of the junction left unmatched. CDR1 and CDR2 (germline): MGHRA, YSYEKL. The CDR3 loop reads CASSQGLAGNTGELFF. In DNA, the CDR3 is TGCGCCAGCAGCCAAGGACTAGCGGGTAACACCGGGGAGCTGTTTTTT.

The chain is built from TRBV5-1 and TRBJ2-2; no clear D. The length of the CDR3 is 13 residues. Germline values: CDR1 SGHRS, CDR2 YFSETQ. V was shortened by 2 bases and J by 6 bases, with 8 bases between the two germline ends. The DNA for the CDR3 is TGCGCCAGCAGCTTTCAGGCCCCCGGGGAGCTGTTTTTT. Translated, it gives CASSFQAPGELFF.

The chain employs TRBV5-1 and TRBJ1-1; 8 bases match TRBD1. The CDR3 consists of 17 residues. Germline trimming cut 5 bases from V and 0 bases from J; bases unmatched to any gene: 12. Germline V gene data show CDR1 as SGHRS and CDR2 as YFSETQ. CDR3 coding DNA: TGCGCCAGCAGGCTGGACAGGGCTGATCGTTTGAACACTGAAGCTTTCTTT. Translating gives CASRLDRADRLNTEAFF.

V is TRBV6-2 or TRBV6-3 and J is TRBJ2-7, with 8 bases identical to TRBD2. Germline CDR1 reads MNHEY; CDR2 reads SVGEGT. The trim removed 6 bases at V and 0 bases at J, leaving 4 bases unmatched. The CDR3 spans 14 residues. DNA of the CDR3: TGTGCCAGCAGCTTAGCGGGGAGCTCCTACGAGCAGTACGTC. This encodes CASSLAGSSYEQYV.

This clone is a singleton in its sample. The chain employs TRBV29-1 and TRBJ2-2, with 14 bases lining up with TRBD2. Germline loops: CDR1 SQVTM, CDR2 ANQGSEA. Trimming removed 8 bases from V and 3 bases from J; junction bases left unmatched: 11. This CDR3 comprises 17 residues. The CDR3 nucleotides read TGCAGCCAACCTAGACTAGCGGGGGGGCCTTACACCGGGGAGCTGTTTTTT. It is translated as CSQPRLAGGPYTGELFF.

The CDR3 sequence is CASSLDGWSTGELFF. CDR3 in DNA: TGCGCCAGCAGCTTGGACGGGTGGAGCACCGGGGAGCTGTTTTTT. The genes are TRBV5-1 and TRBJ2-2; no definite D call. Per germline, CDR1 SGHRS and CDR2 YFSETQ. This CDR3 is 15 amino acids long. V shed 0 bases and J shed 4 bases, with 10 bases lying between them. The full variable domain, completed using reference TRBV5-1 and TRBJ2-2, is KAGVTQTPRYLIKTRGQQVTLSCSPISGHRSVSWYQQTPGQGLQFLFEYFSETQRNKGNFPGRFSGRQFSNSRSEMNVSTLELGDSALYLCASSLDGWSTGELFFGEGSRLTVL.